Listed below are T cell receptor beta chains from one sample, sequenced in a study of blood T cell repertoires in COVID-19. TCRdb keeps only in-frame clones here, not all; method: immunoSEQ multiplex PCR. In the table there are 70,000 or so clones, 70% to 80% of which are singletons. The sample comprised peripheral blood. The source of these receptors is a man between 65 and 80 years old with acute or convalescent COVID-19. CDR3s include the opening cysteine and the closing phenylalanine or tryptophan. D genes are given only for firm matches. Not all rows give a size; the values are once, few, many and, for expanded clones, a class.

j_gene | abundance | v_gene | d_gene | CDR3nt | CDR3aa
TRBJ2-1 | few | TRBV6-6 | . | TGTGCCAGCAGTTCGGGATCGCCCTACAATGAGCAGTTCTTC | CASSSGSPYNEQFF
TRBJ2-7 | . | TRBV28 | TRBD1 | TGTGCCAGCAGTTCCGGACAGGGTGGCGAGCAGTACTTC | CASSSGQGGEQYF
TRBJ1-2 | . | TRBV29-1 | . | TGCAGCGTTGCGACGGGGTCGGGGGCTAACTATGGCTACACCTTC | CSVATGSGANYGYTF
TRBJ2-1 | . | TRBV9 | TRBD2 | TGTGCCAGCAGCGTTACGGGACTAGCGAGCTCCTCCTACAATGAGCAGTTCTTC | CASSVTGLASSSYNEQFF
TRBJ1-6 | . | TRBV7-2 | TRBD1 | TGTGCCAGCAGCTTAAGGACAGGGGACAATTCACCCCTCCACTTT | CASSLRTGDNSPLHF
TRBJ2-5 | . | TRBV7-6 | TRBD2 | TGTGCCAGCAGCTTAGCGACTAGCGGGTTGGAGACCCAGTACTTC | CASSLATSGLETQYF
TRBJ2-2 | . | TRBV5-1 | TRBD2 | TGCGCCAGCAGCTTGCCGACTAGCGGGGCTGGAACCGGGGAGCTGTTTTTT | CASSLPTSGAGTGELFF
TRBJ1-1 | . | TRBV29-1 | . | TGCAGCGTTGAACCCCACGGAGACACTGAAGCTTTCTTT | CSVEPHGDTEAFF
TRBJ2-5 | . | TRBV19 | . | TGTGCCAGTAGTATTGGGTTAGGGCCGCAGGGGTCCCAGTACTTC | CASSIGLGPQGSQYF
TRBJ2-6 | . | TRBV19 | . | TGTGCCAGTAACGGGGGAAACCCTGGGGCCAACGTCCTGACTTTC | CASNGGNPGANVLTF
TRBJ2-1 | few | TRBV24-1 | . | TGTGCCACCAGATCCCCATTAGGGGACAATGAGCAGTTCTTC | CATRSPLGDNEQFF
TRBJ1-1 | . | TRBV2 | TRBD1 | TGTGCCAGCAGTGAGGAGACAGGGGGGTTTGGAACTGAAGCTTTCTTT | CASSEETGGFGTEAFF
TRBJ1-2 | few | TRBV18 | . | TGTGCCAGCTCACCCCAGACAGGCCCATCTAACTATGGCTACACCTTC | CASSPQTGPSNYGYTF
TRBJ1-6 | . | TRBV5-1 | . | TGCGCCAGCAGGGAAAAAGAGACAGCCGCTAATTCACCCCTCCACTTT | CASREKETAANSPLHF
TRBJ2-7 | . | TRBV5-1 | . | TGCGCCAGCTTCGACCCGGGACAACACTACGAGCAGTACTTC | CASFDPGQHYEQYF
TRBJ1-4 | . | TRBV5-5 | . | TGTGCCAGCAGCGCCCGGGACTGGATCAATGAAAAACTGTTTTTT | CASSARDWINEKLFF
TRBJ2-1 | . | TRBV6-1 | TRBD2 | TGTGCCAGCAGTGAAGTGGCTAGCGGGAGAAATGAGCAGTTCTTC | CASSEVASGRNEQFF
TRBJ2-2 | . | TRBV5-1 | . | TGCGCCAGCAGCTTGGCGGACACCGGGGAGCTGTTTTTT | CASSLADTGELFF
TRBJ2-1 | . | TRBV6-6 | TRBD2 | TGTGCCAGCAGTTACTGGGGAGGGAATGAGCAGTTCTTC | CASSYWGGNEQFF
TRBJ2-3 | . | TRBV10-1 | . | TGCGCCAGCAGTGACGGGTATAGCACAGATACGCAGTATTTT | CASSDGYSTDTQYF
TRBJ1-3 | . | TRBV5-1 | . | TGCGCCAGCAGCTACGAGGGAAACACCATATATTTT | CASSYEGNTIYF
TRBJ1-5 | . | TRBV7-9 | . | TGTGCCAGCAGCTATGGGGCAAGTTATAGCAATCAGCCCCAGCATTTT | CASSYGASYSNQPQHF
TRBJ1-1 | few | TRBV2 | . | TGTGCCAGCAGTGACAGGCCGAACACTGAAGCTTTCTTT | CASSDRPNTEAFF
TRBJ1-1 | . | TRBV4-2 | TRBD1 | TGTGCCAGCAGCGACCGGGACAGGGGAATGAACACTGAAGCTTTCTTT | CASSDRDRGMNTEAFF
TRBJ2-1 | . | TRBV7-9 | TRBD2 | TGTGCCAGCAGCCCCGCGGGATCTAGCGGGATAAACAATGAGCAGTTCTTC | CASSPAGSSGINNEQFF
TRBJ2-7 | . | TRBV6-5 | . | TGTGCCAGCATAAGACAGGCCTACGAGCAGTACTTC | CASIRQAYEQYF
TRBJ2-1 | . | TRBV4-1 | TRBD2 | TGCGCCAGCAGCCAAGATCCTGGGCTAGCGGTATCCTACAATGAGCAGTTCTTC | CASSQDPGLAVSYNEQFF
TRBJ2-7 | . | TRBV2 | TRBD2 | TGTGCCAGCAGTGGGGGGTACGGGAGGGCCGGTTACGAGCAGTACTTC | CASSGGYGRAGYEQYF
TRBJ1-1 | . | TRBV10-3 | TRBD1 | TGTGCCATCAGTGAGTTCGACAGGGAGTTT | CAISEFDREF
TRBJ1-2 | . | TRBV27 | TRBD1 | TGTGCCAGCAGCGACGGGACAGGGCCCTATGGCTACACCTTC | CASSDGTGPYGYTF
TRBJ1-5 | few | TRBV19 | . | TGTGCCAGTAGTACAGTGACATCCAATCAGCCCCAGCATTTT | CASSTVTSNQPQHF
TRBJ1-1 | . | TRBV21-1 | . | TGTGCCAGCAGCAAAGTAGGGAGGTTTCCGTGCACTGAAGCTTTCTTT | CASSKVGRFPCTEAFF
TRBJ2-5 | . | TRBV13 | TRBD1 | TGTGCCAGCAGCTTAGACAGGGGGCGTGAGGAGACCCAGTACTTC | CASSLDRGREETQYF
TRBJ2-7 | . | TRBV28 | . | TGTGCCAGCAGTCTTACTAGCCCCTACGAGCAGTACTTC | CASSLTSPYEQYF
TRBJ1-2 | . | TRBV27 | . | TGTGCCAGCAGTAAGGGACACGGCCTTATTGTACTAGGGGGCTATGGCTACACCTTC | CASSKGHGLIVLGGYGYTF
TRBJ1-1 | few | TRBV27 | TRBD1 | TGTGCCAGCAACCCTATCCCGGACAGGGGCGCTGAAGCTTTCTTT | CASNPIPDRGAEAFF
TRBJ2-6 | . | TRBV20-1 | . | TGCAGTGCTAGTTCAGGAGGGGTCTCTGGGGCCAACGTCCTGACTTTC | CSASSGGVSGANVLTF
TRBJ2-4 | . | TRBV2 | . | TGTGCCAGCAGTGAACAGGGTCTAGCCAAAAACATTCAGTACTTC | CASSEQGLAKNIQYF
TRBJ1-5 | . | TRBV25-1 | . | TGTGCCAGCAGTGATGCCAGGGGAGGGGGCAATCAGCCCCAGCATTTT | CASSDARGGGNQPQHF
TRBJ1-4 | . | TRBV11-2 | TRBD1 | TGTGCCAGCAGCTCACCGGGACAGGTGACTGAAAAACTGTTTTTT | CASSSPGQVTEKLFF
TRBJ2-5 | . | TRBV7-2 | . | TGTGCCAGCAGCTTAGGAGGTTTGGGACTGGAGACCCAGTACTTC | CASSLGGLGLETQYF
TRBJ2-7 | once | TRBV11-2 | TRBD1 | TGTGCCAGCAGCACCGGGACAGGGTTTTACGAGCAGTACTTC | CASSTGTGFYEQYF
TRBJ2-1 | . | TRBV7-2 | . | TGTGCCAGCAGCTTCCAGGGGCGTGGCCCCAAAGAGCAGTTCTTC | CASSFQGRGPKEQFF
TRBJ2-3 | . | TRBV6-6 | . | TGTGCCAGCAGTCGACTAGCAGATACGCAGTATTTT | CASSRLADTQYF
TRBJ1-2 | . | TRBV19 | . | TGTGCCAGTAGTATGAGGGCAGGAACGACGACTCATGGCTACACCTTC | CASSMRAGTTTHGYTF
TRBJ2-7 | few | TRBV28 | TRBD2 | TGTGCCAGCACCCTGACTAGCGGCGCCCAGGAGCAGTACTTC | CASTLTSGAQEQYF